This T cell receptor (beta chain) was observed in a study of T cells in Graves' hyperthyroidism and ophthalmopathy. Comments on this clonotype: Germline and junction disagree at one end, which may indicate a read error.

Authors of the study amplified TCR beta CDR3 regions from RNA transcripts. The HTBI primer set drove a first-round RT-PCR of the TCR CDR3. TCRdb ran MiXCR on the multiplex PCR reads and lists one entry per CDR3 protein. Counted here are roughly 840,000 distinct CDR3 sequences, 35% to 40% occurring once; the ten biggest clones make up 7.5% to 9.5%. Uncontrolled infection, other autoimmune disease, pregnancy or lactation disqualified patients from enrolment. Each diagnosis drew on symptoms, thyroxine, TRAb, thyroid ultrasound and orbital computed tomography findings. Per the germline V gene, CDR1 is MGHRA and CDR2 is YSYEKL. The CDR3 has 15 amino acids.

Sample: blood. The chain is built from TRBV4-1 and TRBJ1-1; D possibly corresponds to TRBD1 (5 bases). This TCR derives from a man aged 18 to 30 with Graves' hyperthyroidism. CDR3 in amino acids: CASSHDPRVNTEAFF. The CDR3 DNA reads as TGTGCCAGCAGCCACGATCCCAGGGTGAACACTGAAGCTTTCTTT.